This TCR beta chain is from a study of shared clonotypes between healthy human individuals. Notes on the study in general: Clonotype sharing among donors, it was expected, would be affected by sequencing depth.

Germline V gene lookup returns CDR1 SGHRS and CDR2 YFSETQ. The CDR3 has 16 amino acids. Trimming at V came to 1 base and at J to 5 bases, leaving 10 bases not matched to a gene. Across several immunoSEQ plates, the genomic DNA of each subset was split evenly. Some clones are missing from TCRdb's copy, which holds only in-frame ones; the method was immunoSEQ multiplex PCR. The sample carries roughly 680,000 clones, over 60% recorded once. Subsets obtained from CD4+ cells comprised CD45RA+ naive and CD45RA-negative memory cells. As to this clone: Its specificity is not known.

The rearrangement joins TRBV5-1 to TRBJ2-7; 9 bases are a match to TRBD1. The receptor's source is a woman in her 30s in good health. Sequences were obtained from memory CD4+ T cells sorted from blood. Subset given: CD45RA-negative fraction. The chain's CDR3 is CASSLKTGQGNHEQYF. The CDR3 coding sequence is TGCGCCAGCAGCTTGAAAACGGGACAGGGTAACCACGAGCAGTACTTC.